This T cell receptor beta chain was recorded in a study of cytotoxic CD8 clonotypes in ibrutinib-treated CLL. Study-wide context: IGHV unmutated 17 to 18; relapsed/refractory 11; treatment-naive some 14. Samples yielded averages of approximately 260,000 productive templates and some 94,000 productive rearrangements.

Study-level points and caveats: Patients showed higher baseline clonality than age-matched healthy donors, and it tracked circulating CD8+ T-cell counts.

With regard to this clone: As yet, its antigen is unknown.

Germline V gene sequence: CDR1 KGHSH, CDR2 LQKENI. This CDR3 has 17 residues. V was trimmed by 3 bases and J by 5 bases, leaving 20 bases between them. Only in-frame clones appear in the TCRdb table, and some are missing; sequencing was by immunoSEQ multiplex PCR. The sample has 130,000 or so clones, 79% seen once. The chain uses TRBV18 and TRBJ1-5; D not resolved. This clonotype was obtained from a human donor with chronic lymphocytic leukemia. The sample in question was PBMCs, obtained after 12 months of ibrutinib treatment. The CDR3 DNA reads as TGTGCCAGCTCACCGGCCCCTTTGGCTAGTGTGGATCAGCCCCAGCATTTT. This gives the protein CASSPAPLASVDQPQHF.